The 20 T cell receptor beta chains listed next were all sequenced from one sample in a study of cytomegalovirus exposure and HLA in healthy donors. The primer mix had 60 Vbeta and 13 Jbeta primers. Clones were sequenced by immunoSEQ multiplex PCR, and TCRdb holds only the in-frame ones, with some missing. This table holds around 140,000 clones, 80% to 85% found once. Material: PBMCs. These receptors were taken from a woman under 40 in good health and CMV-seronegative.

This chain uses TRBV4-1 with TRBJ2-7, with 8 bases matching TRBD2. Losses at the gene ends were 4 bases for V and 0 bases for J; bases not matched to a gene: 11. This CDR3 has 17 residues. Germline CDR1 reads MGHRA; CDR2 reads YSYEKL. The CDR3 protein is CASSRDQGLGSSYEQYF. CDR3 in DNA: TGCGCCAGCAGCCGAGACCAGGGACTAGGGAGCTCCTACGAGCAGTACTTC.

This chain links TRBV9 with TRBJ2-1; D uncertain. The CDR3 spans 13 residues. The germline V gene has CDR1 SGDLS and CDR2 YYNGEE. V lost 0 bases to trimming and J lost 4 bases, with 5 bases between them. Here the CDR3 reads CASSVGRYNEQFF. CDR3 DNA sequence: TGTGCCAGCAGCGTAGGCAGATACAATGAGCAGTTCTTC.

This clone was recorded a few times. The rearrangement links TRBV4-3 to TRBJ1-5, with unresolved D. V shed 1 base and J shed 1 base, with 5 bases lying between them. The CDR3 is 14 amino acids. Germline-derived CDR1 and CDR2 are LGHNA and YSLEER. CDR3 sequence reads: CASSQGLSNQPQHF. The CDR3 nucleotides are TGCGCCAGCAGCCAAGGACTGAGCAATCAGCCCCAGCATTTT.

The chain couples TRBV10-1 to TRBJ2-7; TRBD2 aligns across 7 bases. The J segment lost 6 bases and the V segment lost 6 bases, leaving 5 bases of the junction unmatched. The CDR3 totals 12 residues. Germline CDR1 reads WNHNN; CDR2 reads SYGVQD (reference sequence). The CDR3 sequence is CASSVLAGEQYF. CDR3 nucleotides: TGCGCCAGCAGCGTCTTAGCGGGCGAGCAGTACTTC.

The chain couples TRBV27 to TRBJ1-1; 8 bases match TRBD1. Germline CDR1 reads MNHEY; CDR2 reads SMNVEV (reference sequence). V shed 5 bases, J shed 1 base, and the junction held 6 bases outside the gene matches. This CDR3 has 15 residues. The CDR3 nucleotides are TGTGCCAGCAGTCTCCGACAGGGGACGAACACTGAAGCTTTCTTT. Amino acids: CASSLRQGTNTEAFF.

The chain has TRBV7-2 and TRBJ1-6; tentatively, D is TRBD1 (5 bases). From germline, CDR1 is SGHTA and CDR2 FQGNSA. The CDR3 has 15 residues. V was trimmed by 6 bases and J by 1 base, leaving 10 bases between them. The CDR3 DNA reads as TGTGCCAGCAGGACAAGGGGTTCCTATAATTCACCCCTCCACTTT. Protein: CASRTRGSYNSPLHF. Variable domain in full (rest from reference TRBV7-2 and TRBJ1-6): GAGVSQSPSNKVTEKGKDVELRCDPISGHTALYWYRQSLGQGLEFLIYFQGNSAPDKSGLPSDRFSAERTGGSVSTLTIQRTQQEDSAVYLCASRTRGSYNSPLHFGNGTRLTVT.

The chain recombines TRBV19 with TRBJ2-1, with unresolved D. The CDR3 extends over 13 amino acids. Germline V gene sequence: CDR1 LNHDA, CDR2 SQIVND (reference sequence). The ends were cut back, 0 bases at V and 4 bases at J, with 4 bases in the middle. The CDR3 here is CASSIDSYNEQFF. CDR3 bases: TGTGCCAGTAGTATAGACAGTTACAATGAGCAGTTCTTC. The full variable domain, completed using reference TRBV19 and TRBJ2-1, is DGGITQSPKYLFRKEGQNVTLSCEQNLNHDAMYWYRQDPGQGLRLIYYSQIVNDFQKGDIAEGYSVSREKKESFPLTVTSAQKNPTAFYLCASSIDSYNEQFFGPGTRLTVL.

The genes are TRBV30 and TRBJ1-1; D gene unclear. In germline, CDR1 is GTSNPN, CDR2 SVGIG (reference sequence). The CDR3 runs to 13 residues. Trimming took off 5 bases at V and 6 bases at J, with 16 bases between the two ends. The CDR3 region is CAWWSLKAAEAFF. CDR3 DNA sequence: TGTGCCTGGTGGAGCCTAAAAGCAGCTGAAGCTTTCTTT.

J is TRBJ2-5 and V is TRBV5-5; 9 bases agree with TRBD2. V shed 1 base and J 4 bases; nucleotides not matched to a gene: 2. The CDR3 totals 14 residues. Germline loops: CDR1 SGHKS, CDR2 YYEKEE (reference sequence). The CDR3 coding sequence is TGTGCCAGCAGCTTGAGACTAGCGGTAGAGACCCAGTACTTC. Translated: CASSLRLAVETQYF.

The rearrangement uses TRBV11-2 and TRBJ2-5; 7 bases are shared with TRBD2. CDR3 length: 16 residues. Germline V CDR1 and CDR2: SGHAT, FQNNGV. With V trimmed by 8 bases and J by 4 bases, 16 bases remained unmatched. The CDR3 nucleotides are TGTGCCAGCTCTTCGGGGGGTGGTGCATTGAGAGAGACCCAGTACTTC. Encoded protein: CASSSGGGALRETQYF.

The V and J genes are TRBV7-6 and TRBJ2-3; TRBD2 matches at 9 bases. CDR1 is SGHVS and CDR2 is FNYEAQ in the germline V gene. The CDR3 spans 15 residues. V shed 5 bases and J 5 bases; nucleotides not matched to a gene: 8. The CDR3 protein is CASSVQRGAEDTQYF. The CDR3 DNA reads as TGTGCCAGCAGCGTGCAGCGGGGGGCTGAAGATACGCAGTATTTT. Full variable domain (missing parts from reference TRBV7-6 and TRBJ2-3): GAGVSQSPRYKVTKRGQDVALRCDPISGHVSLYWYRQALGQGPEFLTYFNYEAQQDKSGLPNDRFSAERPEGSISTLTIQRTEQRDSAMYRCASSVQRGAEDTQYFGPGTRLTVL.

The chain employs TRBV7-2 and TRBJ1-1; 7 nucleotides agree with TRBD1. J gave up 0 bases and V 1 base, and 8 bases lay outside the gene matches. The CDR3 extends over 17 amino acids. Germline V CDR1 and CDR2: SGHTA, FQGNSA. CDR3 protein: CASSLVGSRGLNTEAFF. CDR3 coding DNA: TGTGCCAGCAGCTTAGTAGGTTCAAGGGGGCTGAACACTGAAGCTTTCTTT.

The rearrangement joins TRBV10-1 to TRBJ2-2, with D possibly TRBD1 on 5 matching bases. Germline V gene data show CDR1 as WNHNN and CDR2 as SYGVQD (reference sequence). The V and J ends lost 0 bases and 7 bases respectively, with 12 bases between them. The CDR3 contains 15 residues. CDR3 DNA sequence: TGCGCCAGCAGTGAGTCCGTAGTCAGGGACGGGGAGCTGTTTTTT. It codes for CASSESVVRDGELFF.

Concerning this clone itself: The junction and the germline gene differ at one end; a read error may be behind it. The V call is TRBV19, the J call TRBJ1-4; D is perhaps TRBD1 (5 bases). The CDR3 is 15 amino acids. Germline V gene lookup returns CDR1 LNHDA and CDR2 SQIVND (reference sequence). Here the CDR3 reads CASSHTGPPNEKLFF. The CDR3 DNA reads as TGTGCCAGTAGTCATACAGGCCCTCCTAATGAGAAACTGTTTTTT.

The chain employs TRBV15 and TRBJ2-5; D is possibly TRBD1 (5 bases). V was trimmed by 7 bases and J by 0 bases, leaving 9 bases between them. Looked up from germline, CDR1 is LNHNV and CDR2 is YYDKDF (reference sequence). The CDR3 has 13 amino acids. CDR3 sequence reads: CATTRQYQETQYF. The CDR3 nucleotides read TGTGCCACCACCCGACAGTACCAAGAGACCCAGTACTTC. The variable domain in full, with the rest retrieved from reference TRBV15 and TRBJ2-5, is DAMVIQNPRYQVTQFGKPVTLSCSQTLNHNVMYWYQQKSSQAPKLLFHYYDKDFNNEADTPDNFQSRRPNTSFCFLDIRSPGLGDTAMYLCATTRQYQETQYFGPGTRLLVL.

V usage is TRBV5-6 and J usage is TRBJ2-1, with 8 bases aligning to TRBD1. The V gene's germline CDR1 is SGHDT and CDR2 YYEEEE. Unmatched junction bases numbered 12, after V lost 6 bases and J lost 4 bases. The CDR3 is made up of 16 amino acids. CDR3 DNA sequence: TGTGCCAGCAACCCCCGGGGACAGGCCATTTACAATGAGCAGTTCTTC. Translation: CASNPRGQAIYNEQFF. The complete variable domain, with remaining parts taken from reference TRBV5-6 and TRBJ2-1, reads DAGVTQSPTHLIKTRGQQVTLRCSPKSGHDTVSWYQQALGQGPQFIFQYYEEEERQRGNFPDRFSGHQFPNYSSELNVNALLLGDSALYLCASNPRGQAIYNEQFFGPGTRLTVL.

CDR3 in amino acids: CASSLQRVVETDTQYF. CDR3 nucleotide sequence: TGTGCCAGCAGCTTACAGCGGGTTGTGGAAACAGATACGCAGTATTTT. The V call is TRBV7-2, the J call TRBJ2-3, with D perhaps matching TRBD2 (6 bases). The CDR3 totals 16 residues. Germline CDR1 reads SGHTA; CDR2 reads FQGNSA. Trimming left V 2 bases short and J 3 bases short, with 15 bases between. The whole variable domain, filled in from reference TRBV7-2 and TRBJ2-3, reads GAGVSQSPSNKVTEKGKDVELRCDPISGHTALYWYRQSLGQGLEFLIYFQGNSAPDKSGLPSDRFSAERTGGSVSTLTIQRTQQEDSAVYLCASSLQRVVETDTQYFGPGTRLTVL.

This clone was picked up one time. The chain links TRBV5-1 to TRBJ2-7; 10 bases line up with TRBD1. V was pared by 4 bases and J by 6 bases, with 7 bases of the junction left unmatched. Germline CDR1 is SGHRS and CDR2 is YFSETQ. The length of the CDR3 is 14 residues. The CDR3 nucleotides are TGCGCCAGCAGCCTGACAGGGGGCGTCGCCGAGCAGTACTTC. The encoded protein is CASSLTGGVAEQYF.

This clone appeared once. CDR3 coding DNA: TGTGCCAGCAGCGTAGTGAGTCTAGCGGGATCTAATGAGCAGTTCTTC. It yields the protein CASSVVSLAGSNEQFF. The chain employs TRBV9 and TRBJ2-1, with 9 positions matching TRBD2. Unmatched junction bases numbered 8, after V lost 0 bases and J lost 7 bases. The CDR3 has 16 amino acids. CDR1 is SGDLS and CDR2 is YYNGEE in the germline V gene.

This rearrangement joins TRBV9 to TRBJ2-2; 8 bases align to TRBD2. Germline CDR1 is SGDLS and CDR2 is YYNGEE. The CDR3 is 17 amino acids. Trimming took 0 bases from V and 0 from J; bases not matched to a gene: 4. The chain's CDR3 is CASSVVGSGANTGELFF. DNA for the CDR3: TGTGCCAGCAGCGTAGTAGGTAGCGGGGCGAACACCGGGGAGCTGTTTTTT.